The clone carrying this T cell receptor (beta chain) was detected only a few times. This CDR3 contains 14 residues. The V end lost 4 bases, the J end lost 1 base, and 13 bases lay between the germline ends. Germline V CDR1 and CDR2: GTSNPN, SVGIG (reference sequence). The sample is drawn from a study of technical replicates of blood from a few donors. The assay was immunoSEQ multiplex PCR, and TCRdb's table has in-frame clones only and misses some. Of 78,000 or so clones in the sample, about 91% were seen once. The source material was T cells isolated from PBMCs. V usage is TRBV30 and J usage is TRBJ1-1; D perhaps matches TRBD1 (5 bases). This receptor was taken from a human donor in good health. CDR3 nucleotides: TGTGCCTGGATCTCGGGGGAGGCGAACACTGAAGCTTTCTTT. This translates into CAWISGEANTEAFF.